The present T cell receptor (beta chain) was sequenced within a study of identifying expanded T cells in peripheral blood. Collection occurred without any documented infections or immune events in donors. TCRdb's table, derived via immunoSEQ multiplex PCR, lists solely in-frame clones and lacks some. In the table there are tens of thousands of clones, approximately 85% of which are singletons. The ends lost 5 bases at V and 7 bases at J; junction bases unmatched: 5. CDR1 is SEHNR, CDR2 FQNEAQ, per germline (reference sequence). The CDR3 contains 14 residues. General study results and limits: Clone count variance between approximately 2-week samples rose with total template count. About 1.3 clones differed between technical replicates, versus approximately 17 and 20 over time.

In regard to this clone: Its antigen is not identified.

The gene calls are TRBV7-9 and TRBJ2-5; 12 positions agree with TRBD2. The sequencing input was blood. This receptor was taken from a person aged 18 to 70 in good health. The CDR3: CASSPSGGVGTQYF. The CDR3 DNA reads TGTGCCAGCAGCCCTAGCGGGGGGGTTGGGACCCAGTACTTC.